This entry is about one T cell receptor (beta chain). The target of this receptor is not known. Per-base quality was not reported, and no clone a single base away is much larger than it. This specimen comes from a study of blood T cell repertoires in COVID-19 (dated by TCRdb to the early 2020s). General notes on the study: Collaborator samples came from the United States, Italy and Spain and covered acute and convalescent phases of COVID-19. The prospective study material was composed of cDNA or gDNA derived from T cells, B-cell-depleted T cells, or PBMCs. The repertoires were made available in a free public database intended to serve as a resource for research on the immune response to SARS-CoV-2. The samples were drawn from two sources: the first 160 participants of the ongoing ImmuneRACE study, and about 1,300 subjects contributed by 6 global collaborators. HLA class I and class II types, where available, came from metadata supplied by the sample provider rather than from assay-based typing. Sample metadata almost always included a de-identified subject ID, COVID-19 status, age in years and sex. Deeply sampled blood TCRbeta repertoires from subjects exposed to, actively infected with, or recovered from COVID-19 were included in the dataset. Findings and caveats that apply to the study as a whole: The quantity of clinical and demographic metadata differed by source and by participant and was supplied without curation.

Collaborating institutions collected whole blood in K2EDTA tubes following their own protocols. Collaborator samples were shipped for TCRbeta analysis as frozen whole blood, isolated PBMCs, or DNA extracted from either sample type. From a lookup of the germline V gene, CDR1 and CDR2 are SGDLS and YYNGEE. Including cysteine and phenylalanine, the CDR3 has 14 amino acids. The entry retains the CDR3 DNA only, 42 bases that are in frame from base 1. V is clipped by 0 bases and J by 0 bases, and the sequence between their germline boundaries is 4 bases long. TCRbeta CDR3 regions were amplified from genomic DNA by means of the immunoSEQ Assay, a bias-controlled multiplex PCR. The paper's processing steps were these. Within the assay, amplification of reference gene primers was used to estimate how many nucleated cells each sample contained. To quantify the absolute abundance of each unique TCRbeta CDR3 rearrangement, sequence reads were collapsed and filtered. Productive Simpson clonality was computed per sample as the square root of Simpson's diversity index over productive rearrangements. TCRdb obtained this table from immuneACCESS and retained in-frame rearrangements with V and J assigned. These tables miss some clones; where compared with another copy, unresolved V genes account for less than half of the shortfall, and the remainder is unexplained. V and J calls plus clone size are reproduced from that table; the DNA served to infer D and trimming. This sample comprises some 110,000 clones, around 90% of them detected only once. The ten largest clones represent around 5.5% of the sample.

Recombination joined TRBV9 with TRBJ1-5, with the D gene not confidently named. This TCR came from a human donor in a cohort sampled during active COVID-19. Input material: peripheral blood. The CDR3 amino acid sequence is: CASSVDYSNQPQHF. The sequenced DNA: TGTGCCAGCAGCGTAGACTATAGCAATCAGCCCCAGCATTTT.